This T cell receptor (beta chain) came from a study of OX40 agonist ivuxolimab in advanced cancers. Study-wide context: Three individuals attained partial responses, comprising one hepatocellular carcinoma case and two cutaneous melanoma cases. Study-level results: Expanded peripheral T-cell antigen specificity went undetermined. Among the lowest levels of clonal expansion were found in partial responders at 0.1-3.0 mg/kg.

With 2 bases removed from V and 3 bases from J, the gap between germline ends came to 13 bases. This CDR3 region has 15 residues. Germline V CDR1 and CDR2: SEHNR, FQNEAQ (reference sequence). This table comes from immunoSEQ multiplex PCR, and its TCRdb copy is limited to in-frame clones, with some not included. The sample holds about 22,000 clones, around 85% seen once. This clone was counted a single time. Its specificity is not known. The specimen was CD4+ or CD8+ T cells sorted from blood, collected in a trial of the OX40 agonist ivuxolimab. This sequence originates from an adult with an advanced solid tumor such as melanoma, head and neck, liver or kidney cancer. This chain joins TRBV7-9 and TRBJ1-2; D may be TRBD1 (6 bases). The CDR3 region is CASSLLTGLDYGYTF. In DNA, the CDR3 is TGTGCCAGCAGCTTATTAACAGGGTTGGACTATGGCTACACCTTC.